The T cell receptor beta chain described here comes from a study of siplizumab effects on memory and regulatory T cells (dated 2019 in TCRdb). Notes on the research overall: The effect of the anti-CD2 antibody siplizumab on alloreactive T-cell subsets was examined in allogeneic mixed lymphocyte reactions constructed from human PBMCs.

V loses 1 base, J loses 3 bases, and the germline ends lie 12 bases apart. Sequences SNHLY (CDR1) and FYNNEI (CDR2) are obtained from the germline V gene. The CDR3 goes from the cysteine to the phenylalanine over 15 residues. Only the CDR3 DNA is retained, 45 bases long and in frame from the first base. A word on this clone: Which antigen it targets is not known. No base quality values were provided; no much bigger clone lies one nucleotide off.

Library preparation used the immunoSEQ multiplex PCR assay. Approximately 10^5 TCR templates per sample were assayed by the deep sequencing platform. Genomic DNA extracted from sorted T cells was the material used for TCRbeta CDR3 sequencing. From the authors' description of their analysis: Clonal analysis of TCRbeta CDR3 data was done in the R programming language. Comparing unstimulated samples against CFSE-low samples taken after the reaction was how alloreactive CD4+ and CD8+ clones were defined. Regulatory or non-regulatory origin was assigned to alloreactive CD4+ clones by matching of sequences to sorted unstimulated Treg and non-Treg repertoires. TCRdb carries this immuneACCESS record with in-frame sequences only. Its versions omit some clonotypes, under half of them owing to an unresolved V gene in the studies checked, with the rest unexplained. That table furnishes V, J and clone size, whereas the DNA furnished D and trimming. The sample profile shows fewer than 100,000 clones; around 94% of them were found once. The ten largest make up 0.3% of the sample.

Findings and caveats that apply to the study as a whole: Greater diversity appeared to be present in unstimulated naive T cells than in memory T cells, and a substantial contribution to the alloresponse seemed to be made by naive cells. Because sequences at frequencies below about 10^-5 were poorly captured, only a minor fraction of alloreactive clones could be mapped back to unstimulated subsets. Whether proliferating Tregs from siplizumab cultures were suppressive was not functionally confirmed. In reactions with siplizumab, an average of about 75% of mappable alloreactive CD4+ clones were Treg-derived, compared with roughly 27% in control reactions. About 75-96% of proliferating CD4+ or CD8+ clones could not be given a naive or memory phenotype. Siplizumab significantly reduced the cumulative frequency of alloreactive sequences traceable to unstimulated CD4+ memory T cells.

Sorted unstimulated T cells, along with proliferating T cells recovered from mixed lymphocyte reactions, underwent TCRbeta CDR3 sequencing. Fresh whole blood from roughly ten HLA-typed healthy donors served as the source for isolating PBMCs. Unstimulated CD4+ non-regulatory T cells were FACS-sorted to map the origin of alloreactive clones. This chain is built from TRBV2 and TRBJ2-5; TRBD2 is a possible D gene, resting on 5 matching bases. The origin of this receptor is a human donor in good health. Material: non-Treg CD4+ T cells sorted from blood. Per the publication, the cell subset or site label means: FACS-sorted unstimulated CD4+ non-regulatory T cells. The CDR3 loop reads CASSEEASRKETQYF. The DNA sequence is given as TGTGCCAGCAGTGAAGAGGCTAGCAGAAAAGAGACCCAGTACTTC.